The TCR beta chain under discussion was sequenced for a study of beta chain features in type 1 diabetes. V was pared by 1 base and J by 5 bases, with 14 bases between. The CDR3 spans 15 residues. Germline CDR1 and CDR2: SGHDN and FVKESK. Investigators reverse transcribed all isolated RNA, so they sequenced expressed TCRB transcripts. Here immunoSEQ multiplex PCR was the method, and the copy in TCRdb shows in-frame clones only, minus some. The sample holds around 430,000 clones; about 29% are singletons and the top ten take around 0.065%. Using CD45RO/CCR7/CD25/CD127/CD95/CD27, CD4+ naive, central memory, regulatory and stem cell-like memory cells were sorted.

J is TRBJ2-5 and V is TRBV14; D not certain. This receptor was taken from a man aged 18 to 35 in good health. Source material: naive CD4+ T cells from blood. The CDR3 region is CASSQGGTITETQYF. CDR3 DNA sequence: TGTGCCAGCAGCCAAGGTGGCACCATAACGGAGACCCAGTACTTC.